The T cell receptor (beta chain) under discussion was sequenced for a study of blood T cell repertoires in COVID-19. Study details: Material from acute and convalescent COVID-19 was sourced from the United States, Italy and Spain. The cDNA or gDNA used as material had been derived from T cells, B-cell-depleted T cells, or PBMCs.

The CDR3 sequence is 13 residues long. Germline V gene lookup returns CDR1 MNHNS and CDR2 SASEGT. V dropped 3 bases and J dropped 5 bases, with 10 bases sitting between them. In the original analysis: The assay estimated nucleated cells by amplifying reference gene primers. Sequencing used immunoSEQ multiplex PCR; TCRdb keeps in-frame clones, though not all of them. V and J calls plus clone size are reproduced from that table; the DNA served to infer D and trimming. The profile shows around 200,000 clones, approximately 90% of them singletons. The clonotype originates from a man aged 50-59 years with acute or convalescent COVID-19. This chain connects TRBV6-1 to TRBJ2-5, with D tentatively TRBD1 (5 bases). Material for sequencing was peripheral blood. CDR3 bases: TGTGCCAGCAGTGATGGGGCGGCGGAGACCCAGTACTTC. It codes for CASSDGAAETQYF.